These 7 T cell receptor beta chains were all obtained from the same sample, sequenced in a study of blood T cells in healthy people across ages. With a J-beta primer mix and a sample-barcoded 5' primer, a second PCR ran about 6 to 11 cycles. Each CDR3 protein gets one entry after TCRdb re-called the 5' RACE reads with MiXCR. The sample holds hundreds of thousands of distinct CDR3 sequences; about 28% are singletons and the top ten take approximately 14%. Sequenced sample: blood. These receptors came from an elderly woman in good health.

The table lists this clonotype with many counts. The CDR3 spells CASCWTGAYNEQFF. The CDR3 bases are TGTGCCAGCTGCTGGACAGGGGCCTACAATGAGCAGTTCTTC. V is TRBV6-1 and J is TRBJ2-1; TRBD1 matches 9 bases. CDR1 is MNHNS, CDR2 SASEGT, per germline. J gave up 2 bases and V 8 bases, and 4 bases lay outside the gene matches. The CDR3 is made up of 14 amino acids.

Ten or more counts support this clonotype. The J gene is TRBJ2-3, the V gene TRBV18; 7 nucleotides align to TRBD1. The CDR3 is 16 residues long. Germline CDR1 is KGHSH and CDR2 is LQKENI. J gave up 2 bases and V 4 bases, and 9 bases lay outside the gene matches. The chain's CDR3 is CASSHRDRAFTDTQYF. The DNA for the CDR3 is TGTGCCAGCTCACACCGAGACAGGGCTTTCACAGATACGCAGTATTTT.

This clonotype showed up many times. V gene TRBV14 combines with J gene TRBJ2-7, with 11 bases aligning to TRBD1. This CDR3 is built from 16 residues. The germline CDR1 and CDR2 sequences are SGHDN and FVKESK. V shed 1 base, J shed 3 bases, and the junction held 5 bases outside the gene matches. In DNA form, the CDR3 reads TGTGCCAGCAGCCAAGCCGGGACAGGGGGTGACTACGAGCAGTACTTC. Protein: CASSQAGTGGDYEQYF. Variable domain in full (rest from reference TRBV14 and TRBJ2-7): EAGVTQFPSHSVIEKGQTVTLRCDPISGHDNLYWYRRVMGKEIKFLLHFVKESKQDESGMPNNRFLAERTGGTYSTLKVQPAELEDSGVYFCASSQAGTGGDYEQYFGPGTRLTVT.

As for this clonotype: Germline is not matched at one junction end, which may reflect a read error. The chain recombines TRBV4-3 with TRBJ2-6; D is perhaps TRBD1 (5 bases). The CDR3 consists of 17 residues. Germline V gene lookup returns CDR1 LGHNA and CDR2 YSLEER. The CDR3 loop reads CASSQDMAVSGANVPTF. The CDR3 coding sequence is TGCGCCAGCAGCCAAGATATGGCTGTCTCTGGGGCCAACGTCCCGACTTTC.

This clonotype was recorded many times. The rearrangement links TRBV7-6 to TRBJ1-2, with 8 bases identical to TRBD1. The CDR3 has 14 amino acids. V trimming: 3 bases; J trimming: 4 bases; junction bases outside the gene matches: 4. Looked up from germline, CDR1 is SGHVS and CDR2 is FNYEAQ. In DNA form, the CDR3 reads TGTGCCAGCAGCTTTGGGGGACAGGTCTATGGCTACACCTTC. It specifies CASSFGGQVYGYTF.

Many counts were recorded for this clonotype. The chain has TRBV2 and TRBJ1-2; 10 nucleotides line up with TRBD1. The CDR3 loop spans 15 amino acids. V was clipped by 6 bases and J by 2 bases; unmatched bases: 6. Germline values: CDR1 SNHLY, CDR2 FYNNEI. The CDR3 loop is CASRGQGRLNYGYTF. DNA of the CDR3: TGTGCCAGCAGGGGACAGGGGCGCCTGAACTATGGCTACACCTTC.

This clonotype has ten or more counts. The rearrangement links TRBV11-2 to TRBJ2-1, with D tentatively TRBD2 (6 bases). The V gene's germline CDR1 is SGHAT and CDR2 FQNNGV. Trimming cost V 5 bases and J 7 bases, with 9 bases left between them. The CDR3 extends over 12 amino acids. The DNA of the CDR3 is TGTGCCAGCAGCGGGGCGGGGAATGAGCAGTTCTTC. Amino acids: CASSGAGNEQFF. The full variable domain, rest sourced from reference TRBV11-2 and TRBJ2-1, is EAGVAQSPRYKIIEKRQSVAFWCNPISGHATLYWYQQILGQGPKLLIQFQNNGVVDDSQLPKDRFSAERLKGVDSTLKIQPAKLEDSAVYLCASSGAGNEQFFGPGTRLTVL.